The rows below give T cell receptor beta chains drawn from one sample of a study of CD8 T cells in ankylosing spondylitis. TCRdb processed the 5' RACE reads anew with MiXCR; each CDR3 protein has one entry. Of roughly 86,000 distinct CDR3 sequences listed, about 8.1% are singletons. Sequencing was done on a sample of blood, either unsorted or a sorted T cell fraction (not recorded which). The source of these receptors is a male donor with ankylosing spondylitis or in good health (not recorded which). The CDR3 runs from the conserved cysteine through the conserved F or W. A D gene is named only where the DNA matches it firmly. The size entry is marked missing in some rows and otherwise reads once, few, many or a size class.

J	V	D	size	length	CDR3	DNA
TRBJ2-5	TRBV2	NA	many	15	CASSELGGLLETQYF	TGTGCCAGCAGTGAACTTGGCGGACTATTGGAGACCCAGTACTTC
TRBJ2-3	TRBV20-1	NA	NA	16	CSARRKHRDLSDTQYF	TGCAGTGCTAGGAGGAAGCACCGCGACCTCTCAGATACGCAGTATTTT
TRBJ2-3	TRBV12-3/TRBV12-4	NA	many	15	CASSFRGTPEDTQYF	TGTGCCAGCAGCTTTCGTGGGACGCCCGAGGATACGCAGTATTTT
TRBJ2-5	TRBV12-3/TRBV12-4	NA	NA	12	CATSTTPETQYF	TGTGCCACCTCTACCACCCCAGAGACCCAGTACTTC
TRBJ2-3	TRBV25-1	NA	many	15	CASSVSLSSTDTQYF	TGTGCCAGCAGTGTATCTCTCTCTAGCACAGATACGCAGTATTTT
TRBJ1-5	TRBV6-1	TRBD1	many	14	CASSDRGGNQPQHF	TGTGCCAGCAGCGACAGGGGAGGCAATCAGCCCCAGCATTTT
TRBJ1-5	TRBV7-8	TRBD1	many	17	CASSLRRDRVSNQPQHF	TGTGCCAGCAGCTTACGGCGGGACAGAGTCAGCAATCAGCCCCAGCATTTT
TRBJ1-2	TRBV7-8	NA	many	13	CASSLVEFYGYTF	TGTGCCAGCAGCTTAGTGGAGTTCTATGGCTACACCTTC
TRBJ1-4	TRBV2	NA	many	14	CASREQGGVGKLFF	TGTGCCAGCAGAGAACAGGGAGGAGTAGGAAAACTGTTTTTT
TRBJ2-2	TRBV3-1	TRBD1	NA	15	CASSTGTAYTGELFF	TGTGCCAGCAGTACCGGGACAGCGTACACCGGGGAGCTGTTTTTT
TRBJ2-2	TRBV2	NA	many	16	CASSAGNPGNTGELFF	TGTGCCAGCAGCGCCGGGAACCCGGGGAACACCGGGGAGCTGTTTTTT
TRBJ1-1	TRBV18	NA	NA	16	CASSPRARVGSTEAFF	TGTGCCAGCTCACCTAGGGCCAGGGTGGGGTCCACTGAAGCTTTCTTT
TRBJ2-3	TRBV5-1	NA	many	13	CASSLVIGDTQYF	TGCGCCAGCAGCTTGGTGATCGGGGATACGCAGTATTTT
TRBJ1-1	TRBV3-1	NA	many	15	CASSQNVGAGTEAFF	TGTGCCAGCAGCCAAAACGTCGGGGCGGGTACTGAAGCTTTCTTT
TRBJ2-7	TRBV6-5	NA	many	15	CASSYSGGTSGEQYF	TGTGCCAGCAGTTACTCCGGGGGTACTTCGGGGGAGCAGTACTTC
TRBJ2-2	TRBV7-9	NA	many	15	CASSLSDPNTGELFF	TGTGCCAGCAGCTTGTCCGACCCGAACACCGGGGAGCTGTTTTTT
TRBJ1-2	TRBV19	TRBD1	many	15	CASSIGQGNIYGYTF	TGTGCCAGTAGTATCGGACAGGGTAATATCTATGGCTACACCTTC
TRBJ2-7	TRBV29-1	NA	NA	13	CSVGAGNSYEQYF	TGCAGCGTCGGGGCGGGGAACTCCTACGAGCAGTACTTC
TRBJ2-1	TRBV2	NA	once	13	CTSSPRRGDEQFF	TGTACCAGCAGTCCCAGAAGGGGCGATGAGCAGTTCTTC
TRBJ1-1	TRBV12-3/TRBV12-4	TRBD1	many	13	CASSRTGDTEAFF	TGTGCCAGCAGCAGGACAGGGGACACTGAAGCTTTCTTT
TRBJ2-5	TRBV7-8	NA	NA	15	CASISLRGQRETQYF	TGTGCCAGCATCTCTCTCCGGGGTCAGAGAGAGACCCAGTACTTC
TRBJ2-1	TRBV28	TRBD1	few	14	CASRTGVYNNEQFF	TGTGCCAGCAGGACAGGGGTCTACAACAATGAGCAGTTCTTC
TRBJ2-3	TRBV15	NA	many	15	CATSRAKVATDTQYF	TGTGCCACCAGCAGAGCCAAGGTAGCGACAGATACGCAGTATTTT
TRBJ2-1	TRBV29-1	TRBD2	many	15	CSVASSGDLYNEQFF	TGCAGCGTTGCATCTAGCGGGGACTTATACAATGAGCAGTTCTTC
TRBJ2-7	TRBV20-1	TRBD2	many	15	CSARTTSGNPYEQYF	TGCAGTGCTAGAACGACTAGCGGGAACCCCTACGAGCAGTACTTC
TRBJ2-2	TRBV7-3	TRBD1	many	14	CASSTDRATGELFF	TGTGCCAGCAGCACCGACAGGGCTACCGGGGAGCTGTTTTTT
TRBJ2-2	TRBV29-1	NA	many	14	CSVEEGRGTGELFF	TGCAGCGTTGAGGAGGGCAGGGGCACCGGGGAGCTGTTTTTT
TRBJ1-5	TRBV4-1	NA	many	14	CASSPVLGNQPQHF	TGCGCCAGCAGCCCAGTTCTGGGCAATCAGCCCCAGCATTTT
TRBJ1-1	TRBV12-3/TRBV12-4	NA	many	19	CASSLDPSFSLSRNPEAFF	TGTGCCAGCAGTTTAGACCCATCCTTTTCACTGTCAAGAAACCCTGAAGCTTTCTTT
TRBJ2-7	TRBV28	NA	many	14	CASSFVGPSYEQYF	TGTGCCAGCAGTTTTGTTGGACCATCCTACGAGCAGTACTTC
TRBJ2-3	TRBV14	TRBD1	many	14	CASSLRQGSDTQYF	TGTGCCAGCAGCCTGAGACAGGGATCGGATACGCAGTATTTT
TRBJ2-3	TRBV6-5	TRBD1	NA	15	CASSSRDRGYDSQYF	TGTGCCAGCAGTTCCCGGGACAGGGGGTATGATTCGCAGTATTTT
TRBJ2-7	TRBV10-3	NA	many	15	CAISESGTGPYEQYF	TGTGCCATCAGTGAGTCCGGGACTGGTCCCTACGAGCAGTACTTC
TRBJ1-5	TRBV27	NA	many	18	CASSPFGTLDQGNQPQHF	TGTGCCAGCAGTCCTTTCGGGACACTCGATCAGGGCAATCAGCCCCAGCATTTT
TRBJ2-5	TRBV27	NA	NA	12	CASSPVGETQYF	TGTGCCAGCAGTCCGGTCGGCGAGACCCAGTACTTC
TRBJ2-7	TRBV18	TRBD1	NA	15	CASSLRDRGVYEQYF	TGTGCCAGCTCACTCAGGGACAGGGGGGTTTACGAGCAGTACTTC
TRBJ2-1	TRBV6-5	NA	many	14	CASSYGQHYNEQFF	TGTGCCAGCAGTTATGGACAGCATTACAATGAGCAGTTCTTC
TRBJ1-4	TRBV7-3	TRBD1	many	18	CASSRWETGVLPNEKLFF	TGTGCCAGCAGCCGATGGGAAACAGGGGTTCTCCCTAATGAAAAACTGTTTTTT
TRBJ2-3	TRBV5-1	NA	many	17	CASSLARDWFSTDTQYF	TGCGCCAGCAGCTTGGCAAGGGACTGGTTTAGCACAGATACGCAGTATTTT
TRBJ1-1	TRBV2	TRBD1	NA	12	CASSTGVAEAFF	TGTGCCAGCAGTACAGGGGTTGCTGAAGCTTTCTTT
TRBJ2-1	TRBV2	TRBD2	many	14	CASTLAGTYNEQFF	TGTGCCAGCACACTAGCGGGGACCTACAATGAGCAGTTCTTC
TRBJ1-1	TRBV3-1	NA	many	12	CASSHWTTEAFF	TGTGCCAGCAGCCATTGGACAACTGAAGCTTTCTTT